The present entry profiles one T cell receptor (beta chain) with its context. What it recognizes is unknown. TCRdb's table, derived via immunoSEQ multiplex PCR, lists solely in-frame clones and lacks some. The sample consists of over 25,000 clones, 84% of them appearing once. The data are from a study of lymphopenia after photon versus proton radiotherapy. Study-level results: Under photons, naive T cells and diversity fell while effector/memory populations rose. Post-nadir diversity loss with photons came from oligoclonal expansion, particularly CD8+ Temra cells. Authors raise, but do not show, better survival with proton therapy.

Germline V gives CDR1 KGHSH, CDR2 LQKENI. V lost 4 bases, J lost 5 bases, and 10 bases stayed unmatched. The CDR3 runs to 16 residues. This TCR derives from a woman aged 65 to 85 with pancreatic cancer. The chain is built from TRBV18 and TRBJ2-7, with 11 positions matching TRBD2. Here the sequenced sample was peripheral blood, taken from a patient treated with proton-based radiotherapy. The chain's CDR3 is CASSRITSGSGNEQYF. The CDR3 nucleotides are TGTGCCAGCTCACGAATTACTAGCGGGAGTGGTAACGAGCAGTACTTC. The full variable domain, rest sourced from reference TRBV18 and TRBJ2-7, is NAGVMQNPRHLVRRRGQEARLRCSPMKGHSHVYWYRQLPEEGLKFMVYLQKENIIDESGMPKERFSAEFPKEGPSILRIQQVVRGDSAAYFCASSRITSGSGNEQYFGPGTRLTVT.